This T cell receptor beta chain was identified during a study of neurological immune-mediated disorders. Overall study results and limits: The most TCR clonal expansion was seen in HTLV-1-associated myelopathy, and the least was seen in multiple sclerosis, which fell below healthy controls.

The making of cDNA relied on 5'RACE with 10-nucleotide random UMIs. TCRdb processed the 5' RACE reads anew with MiXCR; each CDR3 protein has one entry. The sample yields under 60,000 distinct CDR3 sequences, 3% to 4% seen once. For this clonotype: Its specificity is not known.

The CDR3 runs 16 residues. CDR1 and CDR2 from the germline V gene are SGHTA and FQGNSA. The V segment lost 5 bases and the J segment 6 bases; nucleotides outside the gene matches: 14. Sequencing was performed on PBMCs. The rearrangement joins TRBV7-2 to TRBJ2-3; 7 nucleotides line up with TRBD1. The sequence was collected from a man aged 40-50 years with multiple sclerosis. The CDR3 DNA sequence: TGTGCCAGCAGCCCCGGGGACAGTCCCGAATGGGATACGCAGTATTTT. Translation gives CASSPGDSPEWDTQYF.